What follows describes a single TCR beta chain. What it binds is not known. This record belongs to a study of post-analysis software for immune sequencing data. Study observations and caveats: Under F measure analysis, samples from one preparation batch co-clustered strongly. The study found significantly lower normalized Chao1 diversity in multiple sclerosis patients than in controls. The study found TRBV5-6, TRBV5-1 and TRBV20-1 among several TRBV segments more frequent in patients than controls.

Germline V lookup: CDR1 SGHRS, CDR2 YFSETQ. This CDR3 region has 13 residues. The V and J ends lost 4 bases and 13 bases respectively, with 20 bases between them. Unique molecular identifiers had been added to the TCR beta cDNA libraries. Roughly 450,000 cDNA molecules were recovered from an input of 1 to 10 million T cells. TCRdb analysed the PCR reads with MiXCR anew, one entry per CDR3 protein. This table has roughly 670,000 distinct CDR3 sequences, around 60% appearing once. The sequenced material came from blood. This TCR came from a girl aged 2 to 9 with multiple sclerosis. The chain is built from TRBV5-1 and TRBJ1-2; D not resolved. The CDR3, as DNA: TGCGCCAGCAGCGTGCAGAAGGGCACCCAAAGCACCTTC. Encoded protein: CASSVQKGTQSTF. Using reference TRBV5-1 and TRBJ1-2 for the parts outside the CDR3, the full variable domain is KAGVTQTPRYLIKTRGQQVTLSCSPISGHRSVSWYQQTPGQGLQFLFEYFSETQRNKGNFPGRFSGRQFSNSRSEMNVSTLELGDSALYLCASSVQKGTQSTFGSGTRLTVV.